Only a few counts were recorded for the clone carrying this T cell receptor beta chain. The CDR3 is 16 amino acids. Germline values: CDR1 MNHNS, CDR2 SASEGT. The junction had 5 bases not matched to a gene; V was cut back by 4 bases and J by 2 bases. The data were obtained in a study of blood T cell repertoires in COVID-19. Turning to the study itself: Both acute and convalescent COVID-19 samples were obtained from the United States, Italy and Spain. The cDNA or gDNA used as material had been derived from T cells, B-cell-depleted T cells, or PBMCs.

Methods used by the authors: Nucleated cell number was recorded as an estimate derived from reference gene primer amplification. The repertoire was sequenced with immunoSEQ multiplex PCR; TCRdb's copy has only in-frame clones and lacks some. V, J and clone size are taken as reported in that table, and D and trimming were inferred from the DNA itself. The data contain over 250,000 clones, around 82% of them singletons. The V gene is TRBV6-1, the J gene TRBJ2-3; 11 nucleotides agree with TRBD2. This sequence was found in a woman aged 50 to 60 who had recovered from COVID-19. The sequenced sample was peripheral blood. This CDR3 reads CASSVSGRASTDTQYF. CDR3 bases: TGTGCCAGCAGTGTTAGCGGGAGGGCCTCCACAGATACGCAGTATTTT.